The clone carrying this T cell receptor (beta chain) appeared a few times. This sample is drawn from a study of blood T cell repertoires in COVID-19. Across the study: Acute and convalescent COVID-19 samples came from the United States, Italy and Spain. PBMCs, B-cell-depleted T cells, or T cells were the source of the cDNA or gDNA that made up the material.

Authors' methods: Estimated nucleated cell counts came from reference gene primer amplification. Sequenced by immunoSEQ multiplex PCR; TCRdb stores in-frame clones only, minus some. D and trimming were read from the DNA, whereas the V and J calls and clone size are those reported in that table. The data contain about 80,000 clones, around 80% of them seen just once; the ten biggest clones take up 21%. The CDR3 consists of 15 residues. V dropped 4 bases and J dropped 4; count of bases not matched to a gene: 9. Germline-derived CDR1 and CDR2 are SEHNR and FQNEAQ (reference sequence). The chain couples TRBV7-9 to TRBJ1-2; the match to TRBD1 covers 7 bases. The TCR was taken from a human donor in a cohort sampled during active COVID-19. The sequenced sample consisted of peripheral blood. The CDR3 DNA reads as TGTGCCAGCAGCTCCGACAGGGCCAATAGCTATGGCTACACCTTC. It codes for CASSSDRANSYGYTF.